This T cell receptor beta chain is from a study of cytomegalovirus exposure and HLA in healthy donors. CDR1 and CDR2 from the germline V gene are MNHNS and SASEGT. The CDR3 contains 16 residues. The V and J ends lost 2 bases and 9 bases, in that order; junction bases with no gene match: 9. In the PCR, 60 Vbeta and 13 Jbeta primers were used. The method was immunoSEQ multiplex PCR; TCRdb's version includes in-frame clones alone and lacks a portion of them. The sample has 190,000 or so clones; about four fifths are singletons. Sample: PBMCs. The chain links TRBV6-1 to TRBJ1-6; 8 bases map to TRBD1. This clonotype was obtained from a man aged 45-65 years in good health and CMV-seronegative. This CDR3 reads CASSEPGQGMSSPLHF. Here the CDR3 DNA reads TGTGCCAGCAGTGAACCTGGACAGGGAATGTCTTCACCCCTCCACTTT.